This T cell receptor beta chain comes out of a study of radiotherapy plus CTLA-4 blockade in lung cancer. Sequencing was performed with immunoSEQ multiplex PCR; in TCRdb, only in-frame clones are kept and a portion is missing. The sample holds approximately 52,000 clones; 79% are singletons and the top ten take 7.5% to 9.5%. CDR3 length: 17 amino acids. V trimming: 5 bases; J trimming: 5 bases; junction bases outside the gene matches: 12. Germline loops: CDR1 SEHNR, CDR2 FQNEAQ (reference sequence). Sample: peripheral blood, taken from a patient treated with radiotherapy plus ipilimumab. The TCR originated in a human donor with non-small cell lung cancer who had a complete response to radiotherapy plus ipilimumab. This chain uses TRBV7-9 with TRBJ1-5, with TRBD1 matching over 10 bases. The CDR3 sequence: CASSMGQGIRLDQPQHF. CDR3 bases: TGTGCCAGCAGCATGGGACAGGGGATAAGGCTGGATCAGCCCCAGCATTTT.